This T cell receptor (beta chain) originates from a study of T cell responses to AZD1222 COVID-19 vaccine. Produced via immunoSEQ multiplex PCR; TCRdb's table is partial and in-frame only. The table lists tens of thousands of clones, 70% to 90% of them singletons. The CDR3 has 16 amino acids. From germline, CDR1 is MDHEN and CDR2 SYDVKM. Trimming removed 3 bases from V and 2 bases from J; junction bases left unmatched: 5. This material consisted of peripheral blood, taken 28 days after the second AZD1222 dose. This sequence was found in an adult who received the AZD1222 COVID-19 vaccine. The chain has TRBV28 and TRBJ2-1; TRBD2 matches 9 bases. CDR3 bases: TGTGCCAGCAGTTTTAACCTAGCGGGGACCTACAATGAGCAGTTCTTC. Protein: CASSFNLAGTYNEQFF.